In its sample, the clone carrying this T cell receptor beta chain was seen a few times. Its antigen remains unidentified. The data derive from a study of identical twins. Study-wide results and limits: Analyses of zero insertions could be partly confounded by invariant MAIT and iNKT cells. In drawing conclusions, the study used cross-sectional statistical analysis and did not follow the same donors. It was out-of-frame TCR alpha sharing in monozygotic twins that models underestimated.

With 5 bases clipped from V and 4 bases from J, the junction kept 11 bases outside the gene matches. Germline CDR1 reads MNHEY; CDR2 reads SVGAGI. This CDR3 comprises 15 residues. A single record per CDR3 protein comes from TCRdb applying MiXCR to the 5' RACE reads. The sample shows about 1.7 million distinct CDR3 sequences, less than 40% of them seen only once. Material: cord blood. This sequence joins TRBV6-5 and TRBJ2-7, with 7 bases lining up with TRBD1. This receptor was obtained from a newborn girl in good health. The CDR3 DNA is TGTGCCAGCAGTCCTCTGGCCACAGGGGCGTACGAGCAGTACTTC. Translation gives CASSPLATGAYEQYF.